Listed below are T cell receptor beta chains from one sample, sequenced in a study of T cell responses to AZD1222 COVID-19 vaccine. Sequenced by immunoSEQ multiplex PCR; TCRdb stores in-frame clones only, minus some. The sample holds 100,000 to 150,000 clones, 90% seen once. The sample was peripheral blood, taken on day 0 of AZD1222 vaccination. The source of these receptors is an adult in good health. Each CDR3 is given with its conserved first and last residue. The D gene is left open where the match is weak. Rows give clone size only sometimes, using once, few, many, or a class for an expanded clone.

TRBJ1-5 NA TRBV5-5 TRBD1 TGTGCCAGCACCGGGGACAGGGGCCAGCCCCAGCATTTT CASTGDRGQPQHF
TRBJ1-3 few TRBV5-1 NA TGCGCCAGCAGCTCAGACGGCACCATCTCTGGAAACACCATATATTTT CASSSDGTISGNTIYF
TRBJ2-2 once TRBV2 TRBD2 TGTGCCAGCAGTGAGATGTCGGGGGGGAACACCGGGGAGCTGTTTTTT CASSEMSGGNTGELFF
TRBJ1-1 NA TRBV10-3 NA TGTGCCATCAGTGAAAGACAGATGAACACTGAAGCTTTCTTT CAISERQMNTEAFF
TRBJ2-1 NA TRBV29-1 NA TGCAGCGTTGAAGGTCGTGTCTCCTACAATGAGCAGTTCTTC CSVEGRVSYNEQFF
TRBJ1-2 NA TRBV24-1 TRBD1 TGTGCCACCAGTGATTCCGGGACAGACTATGGCTACACCTTC CATSDSGTDYGYTF
TRBJ1-6 NA TRBV7-3 NA TGTGCCAGCAGCTTGACCTATAATTCACCCCTCCACTTT CASSLTYNSPLHF
TRBJ2-5 once TRBV12-3/TRBV12-4 NA TGTGCCAGCAGTGGGGCTGGGGAGACCCAGTACTTC CASSGAGETQYF
TRBJ1-6 NA TRBV2 NA TGTGCCAGCAGTGAAGCCGCGGTCGGCTCACCCCTCCACTTT CASSEAAVGSPLHF
TRBJ2-3 NA TRBV18 TRBD1 TGTGCCAGCTCACCGATGGACAGGGTTATAGATACGCAGTATTTT CASSPMDRVIDTQYF
TRBJ1-1 NA TRBV9 NA TGTGCCAGCAGCGTAGGGTTCGGGCAGCTGAACACTGAAGCTTTCTTT CASSVGFGQLNTEAFF
TRBJ1-1 NA TRBV6-5 TRBD1 TGTGCCAGCAGTTACTCGTCCGTCAGGGGGCACACTGAAGCTTTCTTT CASSYSSVRGHTEAFF
TRBJ2-1 once TRBV12-3/TRBV12-4 NA TGTGCCAGCAGGAGGGTGAATGAGCAGTTCTTC CASRRVNEQFF
TRBJ2-1 NA TRBV5-6 TRBD1 TGTGCCAGCAGACCCACAGGGGCGGCTGGCAATGAGCAGTTCTTC CASRPTGAAGNEQFF
TRBJ1-4 NA TRBV6-5 NA TGTGCCACCTCGGGGTACCAGGCAACTAATGAAAAACTGTTTTTT CATSGYQATNEKLFF
TRBJ2-1 NA TRBV5-6 NA TGTGCCAGCAGCTACGGGGGGCCGAATGAGCAGTTCTTC CASSYGGPNEQFF
TRBJ1-2 NA TRBV4-3 NA TGCGCCAGCAGCCCGAAACAGGACTCCTATGGCTACACCTTC CASSPKQDSYGYTF
TRBJ1-6 NA TRBV7-2 NA TGTGCCAGCAGGCGCATGGGGACAATTTATAATTCACCCCTCCACTTT CASRRMGTIYNSPLHF
TRBJ2-3 NA TRBV11-3 TRBD2 TGTGCCAGCACCCCACTAGCGGGGGAAACAGATACGCAGTATTTT CASTPLAGETDTQYF
TRBJ1-3 NA TRBV28 NA TGTGCCAGCAGTTTGACAGCTGGAAACACCATATATTTT CASSLTAGNTIYF
TRBJ2-1 NA TRBV27 NA TGTGCCAGCAGTTTTCTGAGCTCCTACAATGAGCAGTTCTTC CASSFLSSYNEQFF
TRBJ1-5 NA TRBV7-9 TRBD1 TGTGCCAGCACCTCGACAGGGAATCAGCCCCAGCATTTT CASTSTGNQPQHF
TRBJ1-1 NA TRBV14 TRBD1 TGTGCCAGCAGCCCCCACGGGGACAGACTGATTTCTGAAGCTTTCTTT CASSPHGDRLISEAFF
TRBJ2-3 NA TRBV27 TRBD2 TGTGCCAGCAGTTTTTTTAGGCTAGCGGGGGAAATAGATACGCAGTATTTT CASSFFRLAGEIDTQYF
TRBJ2-5 NA TRBV7-9 TRBD2 TGTGCCAGCAGCCTCCTAGCGGGGGGGCCGGAGACCCAGTACTTC CASSLLAGGPETQYF
TRBJ2-7 few TRBV19 NA TGTGCCAGTAGTATAGGGGCCTACAACGAGCAGTACTTC CASSIGAYNEQYF
TRBJ1-5 NA TRBV6-5 NA TGTGCCAGCAGTTCTTTGCAGGCTGGCGGTCAGCCCCAGCATTTT CASSSLQAGGQPQHF
TRBJ1-4 NA TRBV5-6 NA TGTGCCAGCAGCTCACGCGGGACCGCGGGACCCGCAACTAATGAAAAACTGTTTTTT CASSSRGTAGPATNEKLFF
TRBJ1-2 NA TRBV2 NA TGTGCCAGCAGCGTTCAAACGGGAGGCTACACCTTC CASSVQTGGYTF
TRBJ2-7 NA TRBV12-3/TRBV12-4 NA TGTGCCAGCAGTTTTGGGGGGCCTTCCGAGCAGTACTTC CASSFGGPSEQYF
TRBJ1-4 NA TRBV25-1 TRBD1 TGTGCCAGCTGTACAGGGGGTGCAACTAATGAAAAACTGTTTTTT CASCTGGATNEKLFF
TRBJ2-5 NA TRBV19 NA TGTGCCAGTAGTGGATTTCCAGAGACCCAGTACTTC CASSGFPETQYF
TRBJ2-7 NA TRBV12-3/TRBV12-4 NA TGTGCCAGCAGCCTTCTAGGCGCCTACGAGCAGTACTTC CASSLLGAYEQYF
TRBJ1-3 NA TRBV21-1 NA TGTGCCAGCAGCAAACGTGAACAGGGCTACTCTGGAAACACCATATATTTT CASSKREQGYSGNTIYF
TRBJ2-7 NA TRBV7-9 TRBD1 TGTGCCAGCACTACCGGGACAGCTCCTGGCGAGCAGTACTTC CASTTGTAPGEQYF
TRBJ2-7 NA TRBV7-3 NA TGTGCCAGCAGCTTAGCCTCGGGGGTGCGCGAGCAGTACTTC CASSLASGVREQYF
TRBJ2-7 once TRBV6-2/TRBV6-3 TRBD2 TGTGCCAGCAGTTACAGTAGCGGGGGATTTTACGAGCAGTACTTC CASSYSSGGFYEQYF
TRBJ1-2 NA TRBV28 TRBD1 TGTGCCAGCAGTTTAAACCCGACAGGGGCCAGCCCAGAATATGGCTACACCTTC CASSLNPTGASPEYGYTF
TRBJ2-1 NA TRBV18 NA TGTGCCAGCTCACGGGGCGGGGGCCTCGACAATGAGCAGTTCTTC CASSRGGGLDNEQFF
TRBJ1-1 NA TRBV2 NA TGTGCCAGCAGTGAAAGGACACGCAGTCCGGAAGCTTTCTTT CASSERTRSPEAFF
TRBJ1-2 NA TRBV5-1 NA TGCGCCAGCAGCTCAACAGTTGAAGGGGGCTACACCTTC CASSSTVEGGYTF
TRBJ2-7 NA TRBV6-5 TRBD1 TGTGCCAGCAGTTCCGGGACAGGGGTTGGCTACGAGCAGTACTTC CASSSGTGVGYEQYF
TRBJ2-5 once TRBV30 TRBD2 TGTGCCTGGAGTACCGGACTAGCGGTCCGTGAGACCCAGTACTTC CAWSTGLAVRETQYF
TRBJ2-3 NA TRBV2 NA TGTGCCAGCAGGATTAGCGCGACTAGCACAGATACGCAGTATTTT CASRISATSTDTQYF
TRBJ1-1 NA TRBV4-3 TRBD1 TGCGCCAGCAGCCCAGAGGCTGGGACAGTGAACACTGAAGCTTTCTTT CASSPEAGTVNTEAFF
TRBJ2-2 NA TRBV12-5 NA TGTGCTAGTGGTCCGAACACCGGGGAGCTGTTTTTT CASGPNTGELFF
TRBJ1-1 once TRBV27 NA TGTGCCAGCAGTTTTAGGGATAGCACTGAAGCTTTCTTT CASSFRDSTEAFF
TRBJ1-2 NA TRBV6-5 NA TGTGCCAGCAGTCGTCGCGGGGAACATGGCTACACCTTC CASSRRGEHGYTF
TRBJ1-6 once TRBV14 NA TGTGCCAGCAGCCAAGCAGCAGGGTCGAATTCACCCCTCCACTTT CASSQAAGSNSPLHF
TRBJ1-5 NA TRBV4-2 TRBD1 TGTGCCAGCAGCCAAGGGACAGGTCATCAGCCCCAGCATTTT CASSQGTGHQPQHF
TRBJ2-5 NA TRBV6-5 NA TGTGCCAGCAGTTTCCCGCTGTCCAGCCGTCGGGAGACCCAGTACTTC CASSFPLSSRRETQYF
TRBJ1-3 NA TRBV19 NA TGTGCCAGTTCCTCTGGGGAGCATGGAAACACCATATATTTT CASSSGEHGNTIYF
TRBJ2-2 NA TRBV5-4 NA TGTGCCAGCAGCTTGGAAGGGCTTGTCGGGGAGCTGTTTTTT CASSLEGLVGELFF
TRBJ1-2 NA TRBV6-1 NA TGTGCCAGCAGTGAGATGTCTTCAGCTAACTATGGCTACACCTTC CASSEMSSANYGYTF